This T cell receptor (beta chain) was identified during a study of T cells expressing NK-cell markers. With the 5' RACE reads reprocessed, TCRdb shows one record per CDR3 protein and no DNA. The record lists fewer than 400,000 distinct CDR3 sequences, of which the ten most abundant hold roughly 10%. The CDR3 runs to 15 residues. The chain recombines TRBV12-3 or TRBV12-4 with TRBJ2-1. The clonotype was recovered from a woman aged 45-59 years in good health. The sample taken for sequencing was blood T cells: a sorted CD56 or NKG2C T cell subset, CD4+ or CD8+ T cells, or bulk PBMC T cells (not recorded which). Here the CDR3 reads CASSLQAGALGEQFF.